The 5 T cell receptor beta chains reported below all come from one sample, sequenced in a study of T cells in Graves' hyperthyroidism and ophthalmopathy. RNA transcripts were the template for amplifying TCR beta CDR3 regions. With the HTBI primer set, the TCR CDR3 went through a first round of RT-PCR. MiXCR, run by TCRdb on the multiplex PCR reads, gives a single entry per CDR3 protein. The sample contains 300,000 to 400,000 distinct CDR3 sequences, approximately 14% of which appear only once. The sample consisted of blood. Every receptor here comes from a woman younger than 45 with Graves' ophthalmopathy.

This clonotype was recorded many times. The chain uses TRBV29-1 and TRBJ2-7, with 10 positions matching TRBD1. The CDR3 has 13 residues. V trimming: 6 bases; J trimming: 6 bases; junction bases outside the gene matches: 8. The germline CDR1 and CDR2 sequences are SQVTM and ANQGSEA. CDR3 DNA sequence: TGCAGCGTGAATCCGGGACAGGGGACCGAGCAGTACTTC. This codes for CSVNPGQGTEQYF.

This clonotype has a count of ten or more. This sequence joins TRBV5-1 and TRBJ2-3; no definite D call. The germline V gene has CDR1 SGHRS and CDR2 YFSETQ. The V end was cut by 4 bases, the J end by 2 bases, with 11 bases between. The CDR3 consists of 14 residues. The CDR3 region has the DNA TGCGCCAGCAGCCCCGCCAAACCCACAGATACGCAGTATTTT. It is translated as CASSPAKPTDTQYF.

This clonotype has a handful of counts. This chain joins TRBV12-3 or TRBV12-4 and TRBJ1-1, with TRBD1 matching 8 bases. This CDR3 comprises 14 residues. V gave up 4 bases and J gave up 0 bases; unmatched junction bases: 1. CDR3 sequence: CASSWTGLNTEAFF. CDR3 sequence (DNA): TGTGCCAGCAGTTGGACAGGGCTGAACACTGAAGCTTTCTTT.

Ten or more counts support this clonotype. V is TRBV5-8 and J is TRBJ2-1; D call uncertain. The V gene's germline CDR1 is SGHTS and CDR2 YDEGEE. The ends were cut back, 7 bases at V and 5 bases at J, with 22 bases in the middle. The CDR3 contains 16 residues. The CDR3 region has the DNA TGTGCCAGCCGTGCGGCGCGCCCAGGCCCAAACAATGAGCAGTTCTTC. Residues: CASRAARPGPNNEQFF.

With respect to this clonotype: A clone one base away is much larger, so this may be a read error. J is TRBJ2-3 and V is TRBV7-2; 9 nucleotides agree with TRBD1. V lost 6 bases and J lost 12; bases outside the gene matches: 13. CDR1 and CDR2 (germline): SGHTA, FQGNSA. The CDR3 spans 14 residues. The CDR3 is CASSFLSSGQGQYF. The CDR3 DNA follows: TGTGCCAGCAGTTTTCTCAGCTCGGGACAGGGACAGTATTTT.